This TCR beta chain appears in the sequencing data of a study of monozygotic twins with inflammatory bowel disease. Notes on this clonotype: Its antigen is as yet unknown.

Making cDNA involved eight separate reactions per sample. TCRdb re-called the 5' RACE reads and catalogs CDR3 proteins one per entry, DNA excluded. The repertoire shows just over 300,000 distinct CDR3 sequences; the top ten hold 5% to 6%. The CDR3 sequence is 15 residues long. Study-level findings and limits: Support was absent for any single strong signal or clonotype linked to IBD. Especially with disease activity, IBD patients shared fewer clonotypes with others than healthy twins did.

The chain uses TRBV12-3 or TRBV12-4 and TRBJ1-6. The TCR was taken from a human donor with ulcerative colitis or Crohn's disease, or a healthy co-twin of an affected twin (not recorded which). The sample comprised blood. The CDR3 loop reads CASSPVGRLNSPLHF.